Each of the 3 T cell receptor beta chains below was sequenced from the same sample in a study of blood T cell repertoires in COVID-19. Sequencing used immunoSEQ multiplex PCR; TCRdb keeps in-frame clones, though not all of them. The sample lists about 130,000 clones; about 80% were seen once. The source material was peripheral blood. The source is a woman in her 50s with acute or convalescent COVID-19.

V usage is TRBV2 and J usage is TRBJ1-1, with 8 bases matching TRBD1. J gave up 7 bases and V 8 bases, and 15 bases lay outside the gene matches. Germline-derived CDR1 and CDR2 are SNHLY and FYNNEI. The CDR3 runs to 15 residues. CDR3 sequence reads: CASAPMAGGLGEAFF. For the CDR3, the DNA is TGTGCCAGCGCACCCATGGCAGGGGGCTTGGGTGAAGCTTTCTTT.

This clone has just a few counts. This sequence joins TRBV6-5 and TRBJ1-2; 7 positions agree with TRBD1. This CDR3 spans 15 amino acids. Looked up from germline, CDR1 is MNHEY and CDR2 is SVGAGI. Trimming took 6 bases from V and 0 from J; bases not matched to a gene: 7. CDR3 DNA: TGTGCCAGCAGGGGAGACAGGGCATCTAACTATGGCTACACCTTC. Residues: CASRGDRASNYGYTF.

The chain carries TRBV19 and TRBJ1-6, with TRBD1 identical over 9 bases. Losses at the gene ends were 10 bases for V and 8 bases for J; bases not matched to a gene: 6. From germline, CDR1 is LNHDA and CDR2 SQIVND (reference sequence). CDR3 length: 13 amino acids. CDR3 nucleotide sequence: TGTGCCACCTGGGACAGGGCCGATTCACCCCTCCACTTT. This translates into CATWDRADSPLHF.